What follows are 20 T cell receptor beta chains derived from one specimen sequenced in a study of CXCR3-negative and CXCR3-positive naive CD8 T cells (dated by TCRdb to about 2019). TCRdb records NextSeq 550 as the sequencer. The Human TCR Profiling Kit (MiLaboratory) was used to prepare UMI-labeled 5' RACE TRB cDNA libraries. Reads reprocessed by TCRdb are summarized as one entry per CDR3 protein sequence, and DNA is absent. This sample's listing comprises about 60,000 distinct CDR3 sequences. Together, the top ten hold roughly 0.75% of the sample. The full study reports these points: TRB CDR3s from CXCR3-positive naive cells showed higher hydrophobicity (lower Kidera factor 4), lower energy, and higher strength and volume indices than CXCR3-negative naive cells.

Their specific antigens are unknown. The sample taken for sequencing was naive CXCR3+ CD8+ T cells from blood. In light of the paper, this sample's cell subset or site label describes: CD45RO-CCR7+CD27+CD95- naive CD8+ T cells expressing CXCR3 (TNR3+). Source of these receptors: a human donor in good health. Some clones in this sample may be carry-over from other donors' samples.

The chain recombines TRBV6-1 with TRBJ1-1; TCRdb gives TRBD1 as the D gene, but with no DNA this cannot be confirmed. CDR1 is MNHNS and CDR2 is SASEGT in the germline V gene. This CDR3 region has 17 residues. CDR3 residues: CASSLYLGAYVPTEAFF.

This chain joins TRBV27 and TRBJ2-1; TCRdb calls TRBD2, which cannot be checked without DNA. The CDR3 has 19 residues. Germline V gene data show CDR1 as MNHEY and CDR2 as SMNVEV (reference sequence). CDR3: CASSLFGLAGGLPANEQFF.

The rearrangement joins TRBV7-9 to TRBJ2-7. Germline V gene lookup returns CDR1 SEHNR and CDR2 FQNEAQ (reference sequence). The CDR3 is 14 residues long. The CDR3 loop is CASSSTLGRDEQYF.

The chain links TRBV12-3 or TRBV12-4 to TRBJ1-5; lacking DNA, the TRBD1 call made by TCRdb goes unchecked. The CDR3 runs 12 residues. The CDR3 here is CASSIGVQPQHF.

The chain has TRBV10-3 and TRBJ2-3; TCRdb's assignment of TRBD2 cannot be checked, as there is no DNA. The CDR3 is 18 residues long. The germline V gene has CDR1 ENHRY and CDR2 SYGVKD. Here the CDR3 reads CAISESRGLAGDTDTQYF.

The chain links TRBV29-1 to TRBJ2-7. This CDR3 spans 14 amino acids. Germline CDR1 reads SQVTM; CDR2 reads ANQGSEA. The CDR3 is CSVKAQGGTYEQYF.

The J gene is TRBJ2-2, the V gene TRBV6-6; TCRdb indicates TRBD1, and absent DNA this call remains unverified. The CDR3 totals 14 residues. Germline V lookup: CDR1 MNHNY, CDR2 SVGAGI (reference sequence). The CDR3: CASSHSQGKGELFF.

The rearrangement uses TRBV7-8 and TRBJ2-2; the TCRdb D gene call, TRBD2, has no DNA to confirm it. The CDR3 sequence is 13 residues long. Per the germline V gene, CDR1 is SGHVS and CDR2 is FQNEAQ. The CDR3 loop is CASSLPSPGELFF.

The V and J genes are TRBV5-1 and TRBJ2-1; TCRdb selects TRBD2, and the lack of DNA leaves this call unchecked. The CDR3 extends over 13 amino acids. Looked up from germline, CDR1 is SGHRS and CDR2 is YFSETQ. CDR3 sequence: CASSLGGSNEQFF.

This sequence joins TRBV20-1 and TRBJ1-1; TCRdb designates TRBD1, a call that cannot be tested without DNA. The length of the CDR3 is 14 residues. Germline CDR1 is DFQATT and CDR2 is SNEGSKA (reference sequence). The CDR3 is CSARAGTGDTEAFF.

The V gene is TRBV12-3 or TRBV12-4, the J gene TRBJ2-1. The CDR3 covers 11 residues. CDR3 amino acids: CASSFSNEQLF.

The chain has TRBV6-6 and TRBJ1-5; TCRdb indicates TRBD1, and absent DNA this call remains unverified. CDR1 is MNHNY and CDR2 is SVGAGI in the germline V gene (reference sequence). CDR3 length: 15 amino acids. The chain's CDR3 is CASSDQGWGDQPQHF.

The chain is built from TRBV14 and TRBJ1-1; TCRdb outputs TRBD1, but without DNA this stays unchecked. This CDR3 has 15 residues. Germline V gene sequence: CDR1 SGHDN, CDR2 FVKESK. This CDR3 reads CASSQQGTPNTEAFF.

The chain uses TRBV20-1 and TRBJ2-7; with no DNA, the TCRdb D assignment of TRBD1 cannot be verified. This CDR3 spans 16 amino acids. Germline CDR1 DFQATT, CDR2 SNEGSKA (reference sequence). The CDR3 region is CSARDLERGLSYEQYF.

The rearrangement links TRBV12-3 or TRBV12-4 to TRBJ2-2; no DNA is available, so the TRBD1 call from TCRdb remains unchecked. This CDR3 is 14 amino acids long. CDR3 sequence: CASRGTANTGELFF.

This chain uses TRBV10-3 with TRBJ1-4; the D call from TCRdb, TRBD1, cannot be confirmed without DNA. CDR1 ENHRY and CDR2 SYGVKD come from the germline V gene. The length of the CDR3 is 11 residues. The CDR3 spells CAIRTGGGLFF.

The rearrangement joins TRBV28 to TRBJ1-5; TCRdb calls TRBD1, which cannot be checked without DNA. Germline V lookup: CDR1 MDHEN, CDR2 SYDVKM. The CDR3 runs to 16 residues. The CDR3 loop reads CASSLSGTYTNQPQHF.

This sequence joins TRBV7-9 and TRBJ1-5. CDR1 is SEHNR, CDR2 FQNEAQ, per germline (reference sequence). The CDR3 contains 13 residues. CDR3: CASSVAGNQPQHF. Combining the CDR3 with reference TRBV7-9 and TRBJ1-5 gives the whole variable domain DTGVSQNPRHKITKRGQNVTFRCDPISEHNRLYWYRQTLGQGPEFLTYFQNEAQLEKSRLLSDRFSAERPKGSFSTLEIQRTEQGDSAMYLCASSVAGNQPQHFGDGTRLSIL.

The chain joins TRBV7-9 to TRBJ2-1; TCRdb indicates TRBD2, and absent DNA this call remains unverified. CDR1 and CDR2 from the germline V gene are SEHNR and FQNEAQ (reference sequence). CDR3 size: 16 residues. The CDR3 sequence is CASSVPGLAGAHEQFF. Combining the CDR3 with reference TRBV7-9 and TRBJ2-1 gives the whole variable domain DTGVSQNPRHKITKRGQNVTFRCDPISEHNRLYWYRQTLGQGPEFLTYFQNEAQLEKSRLLSDRFSAERPKGSFSTLEIQRTEQGDSAMYLCASSVPGLAGAHEQFFGPGTRLTVL.

This chain's CDR3 is CASSKEGEETQYF. V gene TRBV21-1 combines with J gene TRBJ2-5; TCRdb indicates TRBD1, and absent DNA this call remains unverified. TRBV21-1 is noted as a pseudogene. The CDR3 runs to 13 residues.